This T cell receptor (beta chain) was identified during a study of blood T cell repertoires in COVID-19. Study details: Whether acute or convalescent, the COVID-19 samples came from the United States, Italy and Spain. Sources were T cells, B-cell-depleted T cells, or PBMCs; the material itself was cDNA or gDNA.

Only one count was recorded for this clone. Original data processing: Reference gene primer amplification yielded estimated nucleated cell counts. The data were produced by immunoSEQ multiplex PCR, yet TCRdb's version contains in-frame clones alone and is incomplete. The D gene and trimming were derived from the DNA, and the V and J assignments and clone size from that table. The sample has around 140,000 clones, about 91% seen once. This CDR3 has 13 amino acids. V lost 6 bases, J lost 0 bases, and 11 bases lay in between. Germline lookup yields CDR1 SQVTM and CDR2 ANQGSEA. The chain joins TRBV29-1 to TRBJ1-2; perhaps TRBD1 as D (5 bases). What was sequenced was peripheral blood. The TCR sequence derives from an older woman with acute or convalescent COVID-19. Written as DNA, the CDR3 is TGCAGCGTAGCTGACAGACCTAACTATGGCTACACCTTC. Encoded protein: CSVADRPNYGYTF.